These 31 T cell receptor beta chains were all obtained from the same sample, sequenced in a study of CD8+CD57+ T cells in acquired aplastic anemia. Profiling that covered TCR beta VDJ and CDR3 relied on genomic DNA as its template. TCRdb re-called the reads through MiXCR, storing one row per CDR3 protein. The sample has some 280,000 distinct CDR3 sequences; 45% to 65% are singletons. The sample was sorted CD4+, CD8+, or CD8+CD57+ T cells (not recorded which) from PBMCs. These receptors were obtained from a human donor with severe aplastic anemia or a healthy control (not recorded which).

The CDR3 DNA reads TGTGCCAGCAGACAAGAGACAGGCCTATTCTATAATTCACCCCTCCACTTT. It codes for CASRQETGLFYNSPLHF. This chain links TRBV7-2 with TRBJ1-6; possibly TRBD1 for D (6 bases). Per germline, CDR1 SGHTA and CDR2 FQGNSA. The V end was cut by 6 bases, the J end by 3 bases, with 18 bases between. CDR3 length: 17 residues.

This sequence joins TRBV7-8 and TRBJ1-5; D remains unclear. The CDR3 has 15 residues. The germline gives CDR1 SGHVS, CDR2 FQNEAQ. The V gene lost 5 bases and the J gene lost 0 bases, with 11 bases spanning the gap. The CDR3 protein is CASSPITASNQPQHF. CDR3 nucleotides: TGTGCCAGCAGCCCGATAACGGCTAGCAATCAGCCCCAGCATTTT. Full variable domain (missing parts from reference TRBV7-8 and TRBJ1-5): GAGVSQSPRYKVAKRGQDVALRCDPISGHVSLFWYQQALGQGPEFLTYFQNEAQLDKSGLPSDRFFAERPEGSVSTLKIQRTQQEDSAVYLCASSPITASNQPQHFGDGTRLSIL.

The V gene is TRBV5-5, the J gene TRBJ1-1; D perhaps matches TRBD1 (5 bases). The CDR3 is made up of 15 amino acids. CDR1 SGHKS and CDR2 YYEKEE come from the germline V gene (reference sequence). Trimming cost V 4 bases and J 6 bases, with 19 bases left between them. The CDR3 DNA sequence: TGTGCCAGCAGCGTAGTCGGGGACTCTCGGGCTGAAGCTTTCTTT. It codes for CASSVVGDSRAEAFF.

This clonotype was detected ten times or more. The chain links TRBV6-5 to TRBJ1-4; D is undetermined. V was cut by 2 bases and J by 4 bases, with 5 bases left in between. Looked up from germline, CDR1 is MNHEY and CDR2 is SVGAGI. CDR3 size: 13 residues. For the CDR3, the DNA is TGTGCCAGCAGTTACGGCTATAATGAAAAACTGTTTTTT. Translating gives CASSYGYNEKLFF.

This clonotype was counted ten times or more. The chain joins TRBV29-1 to TRBJ2-3; weak D call: TRBD2 (6 bases). V gave up 3 bases and J gave up 1 base, with 8 bases separating them. Germline loops: CDR1 SQVTM, CDR2 ANQGSEA. This CDR3 is built from 13 residues. CDR3 in amino acids: CSVERGGTDTQYF. In DNA, the CDR3 is TGCAGCGTTGAGCGCGGGGGCACAGATACGCAGTATTTT.

V and J are TRBV28 and TRBJ1-3, with D uncertain. With 4 bases removed from V and 6 bases from J, the gap between germline ends came to 13 bases. The CDR3 loop spans 14 amino acids. Germline V gene data show CDR1 as MDHEN and CDR2 as SYDVKM. CDR3 amino acids: CASSWESALNTIYF. The CDR3, as DNA: TGTGCCAGCAGTTGGGAGTCCGCACTAAACACCATATATTTT.

This chain joins TRBV9 and TRBJ2-2, with 8 bases lining up with TRBD1. This CDR3 has 16 residues. CDR1 and CDR2 from the germline V gene are SGDLS and YYNGEE. The J segment lost 0 bases and the V segment lost 3 bases, leaving 4 bases of the junction unmatched. The CDR3 sequence: CASSADRGANTGELFF. The CDR3 DNA sequence: TGTGCCAGCAGCGCCGACAGGGGCGCGAACACCGGGGAGCTGTTTTTT.

This chain links TRBV7-3 with TRBJ2-2, with no clear D. Trimming removed 2 bases at V and 1 base at J, with 14 bases between. Per germline, CDR1 SGHTA and CDR2 FQGTGA. The CDR3 has 17 amino acids. CDR3 in amino acids: CASSLDQWGVNTGELFF. CDR3 DNA sequence: TGTGCCAGCAGCTTAGATCAGTGGGGTGTGAACACCGGGGAGCTGTTTTTT. Complete variable domain (other parts from reference TRBV7-3 and TRBJ2-2): GAGVSQTPSNKVTEKGKYVELRCDPISGHTALYWYRQSLGQGPEFLIYFQGTGAADDSGLPNDRFFAVRPEGSVSTLKIQRTERGDSAVYLCASSLDQWGVNTGELFFGEGSRLTVL.

Concerning this clonotype: The conserved phenylalanine or tryptophan is not found at the CDR3 terminus, so this likely reflects a read error. The DNA is left out, because the CDR3 cannot be placed on it with certainty; the CDR3 is given as TCRdb lists it. The chain has TRBV2 and TRBJ2-1; the D call of TRBD1 is as the table states it, not checked on the DNA. Germline V gene data show CDR1 as SNHLY and CDR2 as FYNNEI. The CDR3 has 11 residues if both end residues are counted. CDR3 residues: CASSGVSTPRI.

The chain is built from TRBV5-1 and TRBJ1-1, with D possibly TRBD1 on 6 matching bases. V was pared by 4 bases and J by 6 bases, with 19 bases between. The CDR3 runs 15 residues. Germline V gene sequence: CDR1 SGHRS, CDR2 YFSETQ. CDR3 loop: CASSAEGVGAAEAFF. In nucleotides, the CDR3 is TGCGCCAGCAGCGCAGAGGGGGTGGGGGCCGCTGAAGCTTTCTTT.

The chain employs TRBV28 and TRBJ2-7; 9 nucleotides align to TRBD1. This CDR3 comprises 15 residues. The germline CDR1 and CDR2 sequences are MDHEN and SYDVKM. V was clipped by 8 bases and J by 0 bases; unmatched bases: 8. CDR3 DNA: TGTGCCAGCCAAACACAGGGGGCCGACTCCTACGAGCAGTACTTC. Amino acid sequence: CASQTQGADSYEQYF.

At least ten counts were recorded for this clonotype. This sequence joins TRBV5-1 and TRBJ1-2; tentatively, D is TRBD1 (5 bases). V was shortened by 4 bases and J by 2 bases, with 12 bases between the two germline ends. This CDR3 has 14 residues. CDR1 is SGHRS, CDR2 YFSETQ, per germline. CDR3 loop: CASSQGTVNYGYTF. In nucleotides, the CDR3 is TGCGCCAGCAGCCAAGGGACGGTAAACTATGGCTACACCTTC.

This sequence joins TRBV10-2 and TRBJ2-3; 8 positions agree with TRBD2. The CDR3 loop spans 13 amino acids. V trimming: 9 bases; J trimming: 1 base; junction bases outside the gene matches: 3. CDR1 WSHSY and CDR2 SAAADI come from the germline V gene. CDR3 sequence (DNA): TGCGCCAGTCACGGGGGGGGCACAGATACGCAGTATTTT. This sequence encodes CASHGGGTDTQYF.

The chain couples TRBV20-1 to TRBJ1-3; the D gene is possibly TRBD1 (5 bases). This CDR3 has 14 residues. Germline CDR1 reads DFQATT; CDR2 reads SNEGSKA (reference sequence). Trimming shortened V by 7 bases and J by 1 base, and 14 bases separated the two germline ends. The CDR3 loop reads CSVRTEGSGNTIYF. CDR3 in DNA: TGCAGTGTGCGTACAGAGGGGTCTGGAAACACCATATATTTT.

The V call is TRBV16, the J call TRBJ1-2; 10 bases fit TRBD1. The CDR3 length is 15 residues. After removal of 4 bases from V and 3 bases from J, the junction contained 5 bases not matched to a gene. The germline V gene encodes CDR1 KGHSY and CDR2 FQNENV. The CDR3 is CASSLLGQGDYGYTF. For the CDR3, the DNA is TGTGCCAGCAGCCTCCTCGGACAGGGGGACTATGGCTACACCTTC. The full variable domain, its missing parts supplied by reference TRBV16 and TRBJ1-2, is GEEVAQTPKHLVRGEGQKAKLYCAPIKGHSYVFWYQQVLKNEFKFLISFQNENVFDETGMPKERFSAKCLPNSPCSLEIQATKLEDSAVYFCASSLLGQGDYGYTFGSGTRLTVV.

The chain has TRBV7-9 and TRBJ2-3; 9 bases align to TRBD2. CDR3 length equals 16 residues. CDR1 SEHNR and CDR2 FQNEAQ come from the germline V gene (reference sequence). The J segment lost 3 bases and the V segment lost 3 bases, leaving 7 bases of the junction unmatched. CDR3: CASSLRSSGGTDTQYF. CDR3 nucleotide sequence: TGTGCCAGCAGCTTGCGGAGTAGCGGGGGAACAGATACGCAGTATTTT.

This chain connects TRBV24-1 to TRBJ2-3; D remains unclear. From germline, CDR1 is KGHDR and CDR2 SFDVKD. The CDR3 sequence is 12 residues long. V dropped 1 base and J dropped 4 bases, with 2 bases sitting between them. Written as DNA, the CDR3 is TGTGCCACCAGTGATTTTGCAGATACGCAGTATTTT. It is translated as CATSDFADTQYF.

Points on this clonotype: A read error is likely, as this CDR3 ends without the conserved phenylalanine or tryptophan. This chain uses TRBV5-1 with TRBJ1-1, with D perhaps TRBD1 (5 bases). The CDR3 totals 14 residues. CDR1 SGHRS and CDR2 YFSETQ come from the germline V gene. Trimming cost V 5 bases and J 5 bases, with 16 bases left between them. CDR3 bases: TGCGCCAGCAGACTGAGGGGCGGGGGTACTGAAGCTTTCTCT. It translates to CASRLRGGGTEAFS.

The chain carries TRBV20-1 and TRBJ2-7; D unresolved. The V end lost 5 bases, the J end lost 0 bases, and 11 bases lay between the germline ends. The CDR3 spans 13 residues. From germline, CDR1 is DFQATT and CDR2 SNEGSKA (reference sequence). The CDR3, as DNA: TGCAGTGCTGAGGCGGATCACTCCTACGAGCAGTACTTC. Residues: CSAEADHSYEQYF.

This clonotype showed up many times. This chain uses TRBV2 with TRBJ1-6, with 7 bases that match TRBD1. CDR3 size: 16 residues. With V trimmed by 0 bases and J by 6 bases, 5 bases remained unmatched. Germline CDR1 and CDR2: SNHLY and FYNNEI. CDR3 DNA: TGTGCCAGCAGTGAAGCTAGAGGGACAGCTAATTCACCCCTCCACTTT. This sequence encodes CASSEARGTANSPLHF.

This chain joins TRBV19 and TRBJ2-5; TRBD1 matches at 7 bases. The CDR3 runs 14 residues. Germline V gives CDR1 LNHDA, CDR2 SQIVND (reference sequence). Trimming took 7 bases from V and 5 from J; bases not matched to a gene: 10. The CDR3 here is CASNRGRTAETQYF. CDR3 DNA sequence: TGTGCCAGTAATAGGGGGCGCACGGCGGAGACCCAGTACTTC.

This CDR3 is CASKEQGRTHQPQHF. The CDR3 DNA follows: TGTGCCAGTAAGGAGCAGGGAAGGACTCATCAGCCCCAGCATTTT. The chain employs TRBV19 and TRBJ1-5, with TRBD1 as a possible D gene (5 bases). Trimming shortened V by 7 bases and J by 5 bases, and 18 bases separated the two germline ends. Looked up from germline, CDR1 is LNHDA and CDR2 is SQIVND (reference sequence). The CDR3 loop spans 15 amino acids.

This clonotype was observed a handful of times. The J gene is TRBJ1-5, the V gene TRBV19; D is possibly TRBD1 (5 bases). The CDR3 covers 13 residues. V shed 3 bases and J shed 6 bases, with 9 bases lying between them. Germline CDR1 LNHDA, CDR2 SQIVND (reference sequence). The CDR3 is CASSMGLGQPQHF. DNA for the CDR3: TGTGCCAGTAGTATGGGGCTTGGTCAGCCCCAGCATTTT.

In this sample, this clonotype turned up many times. The gene calls are TRBV5-1 and TRBJ2-7; D is perhaps TRBD1 (6 bases). Germline V gene sequence: CDR1 SGHRS, CDR2 YFSETQ. The CDR3 runs to 15 residues. The V end was cut by 0 bases, the J end by 7 bases, with 17 bases between. For the CDR3, the DNA is TGCGCCAGCAGCTTGGGGCCGGGACCCCAGGGGGAGCAGTACTTC. Its translation is CASSLGPGPQGEQYF. Together with reference TRBV5-1 and TRBJ2-7, the CDR3 gives the full variable domain: KAGVTQTPRYLIKTRGQQVTLSCSPISGHRSVSWYQQTPGQGLQFLFEYFSETQRNKGNFPGRFSGRQFSNSRSEMNVSTLELGDSALYLCASSLGPGPQGEQYFGPGTRLTVT.

Here the CDR3 reads CASSLQIAGGADTQYF. The CDR3 region has the DNA TGTGCCAGCAGCTTACAAATAGCGGGAGGAGCAGATACGCAGTATTTT. The chain uses TRBV11-2 and TRBJ2-3; 10 bases align to TRBD2. CDR3 size: 16 residues. Germline V gene data show CDR1 as SGHAT and CDR2 as FQNNGV. V was pared by 2 bases and J by 4 bases, with 6 bases of the junction left unmatched.

The sample holds a few counts of this clonotype. The rearrangement uses TRBV19 and TRBJ1-5, with D hard to call. This CDR3 contains 15 residues. CDR1 is LNHDA, CDR2 SQIVND, per germline (reference sequence). V was pared by 2 bases and J by 2 bases, with 10 bases between. In nucleotides, the CDR3 is TGTGCCAGTAGTATAACACCGTTCGGCAATCAGCCCCAGCATTTT. It encodes CASSITPFGNQPQHF.

The rearrangement links TRBV9 to TRBJ2-7; 8 bases are shared with TRBD2. CDR1 and CDR2 (germline): SGDLS, YYNGEE. The CDR3 loop spans 14 amino acids. Trimming at V came to 4 bases and at J to 4 bases, leaving 7 bases not matched to a gene. The CDR3 sequence is CASSRGSGTYEQYF. DNA for the CDR3: TGTGCCAGCAGCCGGGGTAGCGGGACTTACGAGCAGTACTTC.

In this sample, this clonotype turned up many times. The J gene is TRBJ1-3, the V gene TRBV20-1; D is possibly TRBD1 (5 bases). This CDR3 is 13 amino acids long. The germline gives CDR1 DFQATT, CDR2 SNEGSKA (reference sequence). V dropped 3 bases and J dropped 2 bases, with 8 bases sitting between them. The CDR3, as DNA: TGCAGTGCTAGCCGAGGGGCTGGAAACACCATATATTTT. Encoded protein: CSASRGAGNTIYF.

This clonotype was picked up many times. The chain has TRBV6-5 and TRBJ1-1; possible D gene TRBD1, 6 bases. Trimming left V 6 bases short and J 3 bases short, with 11 bases between. CDR3 length: 13 residues. The germline V gene encodes CDR1 MNHEY and CDR2 SVGAGI. CDR3 sequence: CASRRDTYTEAFF. In DNA, the CDR3 is TGTGCCAGCAGAAGGGACACTTACACTGAAGCTTTCTTT.

This clonotype was found many times. This sequence joins TRBV5-1 and TRBJ2-1; 8 nucleotides line up with TRBD2. This CDR3 has 17 amino acids. Germline CDR1 SGHRS, CDR2 YFSETQ. The J segment lost 4 bases and the V segment lost 1 base, leaving 10 bases of the junction unmatched. The CDR3 DNA reads as TGCGCCAGCAGCTTGCTGGGGGGCGGGGGGCTTTACAATGAGCAGTTCTTC. This gives the protein CASSLLGGGGLYNEQFF. Using reference TRBV5-1 and TRBJ2-1 for the parts outside the CDR3, the full variable domain is KAGVTQTPRYLIKTRGQQVTLSCSPISGHRSVSWYQQTPGQGLQFLFEYFSETQRNKGNFPGRFSGRQFSNSRSEMNVSTLELGDSALYLCASSLLGGGGLYNEQFFGPGTRLTVL.

This clonotype was detected a few times. The rearrangement links TRBV7-9 to TRBJ2-5, with D possibly matching TRBD2 (6 bases). The CDR3 is 18 amino acids. Trimming took off 3 bases at V and 5 bases at J, with 25 bases between the two ends. Germline V gives CDR1 SEHNR, CDR2 FQNEAQ (reference sequence). The CDR3 DNA follows: TGTGCCAGCAGCTTGATGTGGGGTAGCGGAGGCTCGGGGGAGACCCAGTACTTC. Protein sequence: CASSLMWGSGGSGETQYF.